The 5 T cell receptor beta chains below all came from one sample that was sequenced in a study of esophageal squamous cell carcinoma tumors. After a first PCR with P20EA plus a TCR alpha or TCR beta constant-region primer, a nested PCR used CA2 or CB2. Reverse transcription used a polyT18-containing BSL-18E primer, and TCR genes were amplified by unbiased adaptor ligation RT-PCR. One entry per CDR3 protein, called by TCRdb with MiXCR from the 5' RACE reads. The sample lists 6,100 or so distinct CDR3 sequences; 22% were seen once. The sample taken for sequencing was tumor tissue. All receptors come from a man aged 45 to 79 with esophageal squamous cell carcinoma.

This clonotype was recorded many times. The chain joins TRBV7-9 to TRBJ2-3; 8 bases map to TRBD2. This CDR3 has 16 amino acids. CDR1 is SEHNR and CDR2 is FQNEAQ in the germline V gene (reference sequence). Losses at the gene ends were 1 base for V and 2 bases for J; bases not matched to a gene: 5. The CDR3 DNA sequence: TGTGCCAGCAGCTTAGTGGTAGCGGGGACCACAGATACGCAGTATTTT. Translating gives CASSLVVAGTTDTQYF.

This clonotype was counted only a few times. The junction departs from germline at one end; a sequencing error may be responsible. The chain is built from TRBV7-7 and TRBJ2-7; 12 bases align to TRBD1. The CDR3 sequence is 14 residues long. The germline V gene encodes CDR1 SSHAT and CDR2 FNYEAQ (reference sequence). In nucleotides, the CDR3 is TGTGCTAGCAGCTTAGGGACAGGGGGCGGCGAGCAGTACTTC. Translated: CASSLGTGGGEQYF.

The chain carries TRBV20-1 and TRBJ2-7; weak D call: TRBD2 (6 bases). Deletions cut 6 bases from V and 7 bases from J, with 19 bases between. The CDR3 sequence is 13 residues long. Germline V gene lookup returns CDR1 DFQATT and CDR2 SNEGSKA (reference sequence). Here the CDR3 reads CSAVISWGGEQYF. The CDR3 region has the DNA TGCAGTGCCGTTATCAGTTGGGGAGGAGAGCAGTACTTC.

By sample share, this clonotype is medium-sized. The rearrangement uses TRBV29-1 and TRBJ2-3; perhaps TRBD2 as D (5 bases). This CDR3 comprises 12 residues. Trimming left V 0 bases short and J 9 bases short, with 10 bases between. Germline V gene sequence: CDR1 SQVTM, CDR2 ANQGSEA. In DNA, the CDR3 is TGCAGCGTTGAAGATGGGAGTCAAACGCAGTATTTT. Its translation: CSVEDGSQTQYF.

This clonotype was counted a few times. The rearrangement uses TRBV19 and TRBJ1-6; TRBD1 matches at 7 bases. Trimming cost V 4 bases and J 6 bases; bases outside gene matches: 6. This CDR3 comprises 15 residues. From germline, CDR1 is LNHDA and CDR2 SQIVND (reference sequence). CDR3 sequence (DNA): TGTGCCAGTAGTACCGGACAGGCTTTTAATTCACCCCTCCACTTT. It is translated as CASSTGQAFNSPLHF.